The clone carrying this T cell receptor (beta chain) turned up a few times. Its matching antigen is unknown. The CDR3 is made up of 14 amino acids. Germline V gives CDR1 LGHNA, CDR2 YSLEER. V was trimmed by 3 bases and J by 3 bases, leaving 12 bases between them. This specimen belongs to a study of regulatory T cells in long-lasting Graves disease. General study results and limits: Compared with new cases, persistent Graves' patients showed reduced TCR diversity. Tissue studied was limited to peripheral blood, excluding thyroid tissue.

Assembly of TCR beta libraries relied on iRepertoire HTBI primers together with Arm-PCR of CDR3 regions. In TCRdb, the multiplex PCR reads were re-called with MiXCR into one record per CDR3 protein. The sample lists approximately 470,000 distinct CDR3 sequences, around 21% occurring once. Time point described: persistent/refractory GD, antithyroid drugs over 5 years with positive TRAb. There was RNA extracted from PBMCs, and the TCR library was made from it. The patients included were those that came from an endocrinology department in Xi'an, China. The V gene is TRBV4-3, the J gene TRBJ2-7; the D gene is possibly TRBD1 (5 bases). This TCR came from a female donor with Graves disease. The input for sequencing was peripheral blood mononuclear cells (PBMCs), taken when the disease was refractory, from a patient treated with antithyroid drugs. The DNA of the CDR3 is TGCGCCAGCAGCCATGCTGCCAGGGACTACGAGCAGTACTTC. Translating gives CASSHAARDYEQYF.